The TCR beta chain under discussion was sequenced for a study of blood T cell repertoires in COVID-19. As for the study in general: There were acute and convalescent COVID-19 samples, and they came from the United States, Italy and Spain. In each case, the material was cDNA or gDNA derived from T cells, B-cell-depleted T cells, or PBMCs.

Germline lookup yields CDR1 KGHSH and CDR2 LQKENI. Germline trimming cut 6 bases from V and 7 bases from J; bases unmatched to any gene: 4. This CDR3 is built from 14 residues. As originally analysed: Researchers report that nucleated cell counts were estimated from reference gene primer amplification. Measured with immunoSEQ multiplex PCR; TCRdb has only the in-frame clones, and not every one. V and J calls plus clone size are reproduced from that table; the DNA served to infer D and trimming. There are approximately 46,000 clones in the sample; roughly 85% occur only once, and roughly 4.6% lies in the top ten.

This TCR derives from a woman in her 70s with acute or convalescent COVID-19. Material: peripheral blood. The chain has TRBV18 and TRBJ1-6, with TRBD1 matching over 9 bases. DNA for the CDR3: TGTGCCAGCTCCCGGGACAGGGCAAATTCACCCCTCCACTTT. Translated: CASSRDRANSPLHF.